Included here is one T cell receptor beta chain sequence, with context. This clone showed up just a few times. There is no known antigen for this receptor. No clone much larger than this one lies a single base away; base qualities are absent. TCRbeta CDR3 regions were amplified from genomic DNA using the immunoSEQ Assay, a bias-controlled multiplex PCR. In the source study's methods: Nucleated cell counts per sample were estimated from amplification of reference gene primers within the assay. To quantify the absolute abundance of each unique TCRbeta CDR3 rearrangement, sequence reads were collapsed and filtered. For each sample, productive Simpson clonality was calculated by taking the square root of Simpson's diversity index across productive rearrangements. The immuneACCESS repertoire file appears here via TCRdb, limited to in-frame rearrangements. These files lack a portion of the clones; in checked studies, under half of the deficit traces to unresolved V genes, and the cause of the others is not known. V and J calls and clone size follow that table, whereas D and trimming were derived from the DNA. Across this sample there are about 130,000 clones, with more than 70% seen only once. The ten largest clonotypes hold 1.9% of the sample.

Each collaborating institution followed its own protocols to collect whole blood in K2EDTA tubes. Collaborator samples were shipped for TCRbeta analysis as frozen whole blood, isolated PBMCs, or DNA extracted from either sample type. V and J are trimmed by 8 bases and 5 bases, and the gene matches miss 5 bases of the junction. Measured from the cysteine to the phenylalanine, the CDR3 is 13 residues long. CDR3 DNA is the only sequence kept; it has 39 bases, read in frame from the first base. The germline V gene supplies CDR1 MNHEY and CDR2 SVGAGI. This entry is derived from a study of blood T cell repertoires in COVID-19 (dated by TCRdb to the early 2020s). With regard to the full study: Samples covering the acute and convalescent phases of COVID-19 were provided by collaborators in the United States, Italy and Spain. The prospective study material was composed of cDNA or gDNA derived from T cells, B-cell-depleted T cells, or PBMCs. Deeply sampled blood TCRbeta repertoires from subjects exposed to, actively infected with, or recovered from COVID-19 were included in the dataset. The repertoires were released in a freely available public database intended as a resource for research on the immune response to SARS-CoV-2. Samples came from the ongoing ImmuneRACE study (first 160 participants) plus 1,254 subjects from 6 global collaborators. The sample metadata nearly always contained a de-identified subject ID, COVID-19 status, age in years and sex. Where available, HLA class I and class II types were taken from metadata supplied by the sample provider and were not determined by assay-based typing. What the authors observed across the whole study: The amount of clinical and demographic metadata varied by source and participant and was provided uncurated.

The sequencing input was peripheral blood. The TCR sequence derives from a man aged 70 or older with acute or convalescent COVID-19. The chain uses TRBV6-5 and TRBJ1-5, with 8 bases in between that match TRBD1. The DNA sequence is given as TGTGCCAGCGAAGGACAGGGTCATCAGCCCCAGCATTTT. Its protein reads: CASEGQGHQPQHF.